Here is one T cell receptor (beta chain) with its context. Antigen: not known. TCRdb re-derived calls from the 5' RACE reads in MiXCR, one entry per CDR3 protein. Of 450,000 or so distinct CDR3 sequences listed, less than 20% are singletons. This entry is derived from a study of identical twins. Whole-study results and caveats: Insertions were reduced in abundant cord blood beta clonotypes but not in memory repertoires.

The junction had 3 bases not matched to a gene; V was cut back by 2 bases and J by 6 bases. The CDR3 has 14 amino acids. CDR1 is MNHEY, CDR2 SVGEGT, per germline. Sequencing was done on a sample of naive T cells sorted from blood. The chain joins TRBV6-2 or TRBV6-3 to TRBJ1-2; 10 bases fit TRBD1. This receptor was taken from a man aged 50-60 years in good health. Written as DNA, the CDR3 is TGTGCCAGCAGTTACGGGACAGGGGTGGATGGCTACACCTTC. Its protein product is CASSYGTGVDGYTF.